This TCR beta chain came from a study of T cells in Graves' hyperthyroidism and ophthalmopathy. Ten or more counts support this clonotype. Its antigen is currently unknown. The CDR3 runs 13 residues. Between the trimmed V and J ends, which lost 5 bases and 2 bases, there was a span of 10 bases. Germline assignment: CDR1 MNHEY and CDR2 SMNVEV (reference sequence). TCR beta CDR3 regions were amplified from RNA. Researchers ran a first-round RT-PCR on the TCR CDR3 using the HTBI primer set. TCRdb redid the calling of the multiplex PCR reads with MiXCR, one entry per CDR3 protein. Found here are about 600,000 distinct CDR3 sequences, approximately 14% of them singletons; the top ten hold approximately 6.4%. Whole-study findings and limits: Before onset, by a median of approximately 5.9 months, the model predicted ophthalmopathy.

This chain connects TRBV27 to TRBJ2-7, with no clear D. Sequenced material: blood. The clonotype was recovered from a woman under 30 with Graves' ophthalmopathy. CDR3 region: CASSLRRPYEQYF. CDR3 sequence (DNA): TGTGCCAGCAGTCTCCGACGGCCCTACGAGCAGTACTTC.